Listed below are T cell receptor beta chains from one sample, sequenced in a study of cytomegalovirus exposure and HLA in healthy donors. Sequenced by immunoSEQ multiplex PCR; TCRdb stores in-frame clones only, minus some. This sample has about 100,000 clones; roughly 75% occur once, and the top ten carry less than 5%. Sequences were obtained from PBMCs. The receptors were gathered from a woman younger than 30 in good health and CMV-seropositive. Both conserved end residues are part of each CDR3. A D gene is named only where the DNA matches it firmly. Where a row states a size, it is once, few, many or the class of an expanded clone; other rows omit it.

D gene	V gene	J gene	clone size	CDR3 DNA	CDR3 protein
NA	TRBV9	TRBJ2-1	few	TGTGCCAGCAGCGTTTTCCAGCTCCCAGGGAATGAGCAGTTCTTC	CASSVFQLPGNEQFF
NA	TRBV28	TRBJ1-1	NA	TGTGCCAGCAGTTCCGGGGGAACTGAAGCTTTCTTT	CASSSGGTEAFF
TRBD1	TRBV5-1	TRBJ2-4	NA	TGCGCCAGCAGCACAAGGGGGGACAGGGCACACATTCAGTACTTC	CASSTRGDRAHIQYF
TRBD2	TRBV4-2	TRBJ2-1	few	TGTGCCAGCAGCCAAGCGGGACTAGCGGGATCGACTCCCTACAATGAGCAGTTCTTC	CASSQAGLAGSTPYNEQFF
TRBD2	TRBV7-9	TRBJ2-3	NA	TGTGCCAGCAGCATTCAGCCGGGACTAGCGGCAGATACGCAGTATTTT	CASSIQPGLAADTQYF
TRBD1	TRBV7-9	TRBJ2-7	NA	TGTGCCAGCAGCTCCTTCCGGGACAGGGGGCTCCAGAGCTCCTACGAGCAGTACTTC	CASSSFRDRGLQSSYEQYF
TRBD1	TRBV30	TRBJ2-7	NA	TGTGCCTGCCTCCGGGACAGCTCCTACGAGCAGTACTTC	CACLRDSSYEQYF
NA	TRBV5-1	TRBJ1-6	NA	TGCGCCAGCAGCTTGGATGGGAGCTCCTATAATTCACCCCTCCACTTT	CASSLDGSSYNSPLHF
TRBD1	TRBV10-3	TRBJ1-3	NA	TGTGCCATCAGTGAGTTAAGGGACAGCCTCTCTGGAAACACCATATATTTT	CAISELRDSLSGNTIYF
TRBD1	TRBV28	TRBJ1-2	NA	TGTGCCATCCTAGGACCGGGACAGGCCTATGGCTACACCTTC	CAILGPGQAYGYTF
TRBD2	TRBV7-8	TRBJ2-1	NA	TGTGCCAGCAGCAAGGGACTAGCGGGATACTCCTACAATGAGCAGTTCTTC	CASSKGLAGYSYNEQFF
NA	TRBV19	TRBJ2-1	NA	TGTGCCAGTAGTATGCCGGACTATTACAATGAGCAGTTCTTC	CASSMPDYYNEQFF
NA	TRBV2	TRBJ2-1	NA	TGTGCCAGCGGGCAGGGATCGGTTGGGAATGAGCAGTTCTTC	CASGQGSVGNEQFF
TRBD1	TRBV28	TRBJ1-5	once	TGTGCCAGCAGTCCGAGTAGGGCAGGGGGCTATCAGCCCCAGCATTTT	CASSPSRAGGYQPQHF
NA	TRBV7-3	TRBJ1-5	NA	TGTGCCAGCAGCTTGAACCTGGACAGAAGCAATCAGCCCCAGCATTTT	CASSLNLDRSNQPQHF
NA	TRBV10-3	TRBJ2-7	few	TGTGCCATCAGTTCGACTCCCTTCGAGCAGTACTTC	CAISSTPFEQYF
TRBD2	TRBV7-3	TRBJ2-7	NA	TGTGCCAGCTCCCCGGGAGGGAACCCCTACGAGCAGTACTTC	CASSPGGNPYEQYF
NA	TRBV6-5	TRBJ2-1	once	TGTGCCAGCAGTTACGATAGGCTTCAGGAGTTCTTC	CASSYDRLQEFF
NA	TRBV6-5	TRBJ1-1	NA	TGTGCCAGCAGTTACCTCACACAGGGCGGCGCTTTCTTT	CASSYLTQGGAFF
TRBD2	TRBV7-9	TRBJ2-1	NA	TGTGCCAGCAGCTCGCTAGCGGGAGGGGGCAATGAGCAGTTCTTC	CASSSLAGGGNEQFF
NA	TRBV7-8	TRBJ2-7	once	TGTGCCAGCACCCGGGGACTTACCAACTCCTACGAGCAGTACTTC	CASTRGLTNSYEQYF
TRBD1	TRBV27	TRBJ1-2	NA	TGTGCCAGCAGTACCTACAGGGGGCTTGGTGGCTACACCTTC	CASSTYRGLGGYTF
TRBD2	TRBV4-3	TRBJ2-1	NA	TGCGCCAGCAGCCAAGATTACGGGGGGGGTTACAATGAGCAGTTCTTC	CASSQDYGGGYNEQFF
NA	TRBV19	TRBJ2-7	NA	TGTGCCAGTAGTATGACTGTCCCGGGGACCTACGAGCAGTACTTC	CASSMTVPGTYEQYF
TRBD2	TRBV10-1	TRBJ2-3	NA	TGCGCCAGCAGTGCCCCTGGGGTAGCGGGAGACACAGATACGCAGTATTTT	CASSAPGVAGDTDTQYF
NA	TRBV6-5	TRBJ1-2	NA	TGTGCCAGCAGAGGAGAACTCATCGCTTCCTATGGCTACACCTTC	CASRGELIASYGYTF
NA	TRBV4-1	TRBJ1-2	NA	TGCGCCAGCAGCCAAGATCGGGGGGGGATCTATGGCTACACCTTC	CASSQDRGGIYGYTF
NA	TRBV2	TRBJ2-3	few	TGTGCCAGCTGGGAGGCGGAGGAACGGGATGATACGCAGTATTTT	CASWEAEERDDTQYF
TRBD2	TRBV7-2	TRBJ2-7	NA	TGTGCCAGCAGCTTAAAAGCGGGAGGTGGGTACGAGCAGTACTTC	CASSLKAGGGYEQYF
NA	TRBV4-3	TRBJ2-1	few	TGCGCCAGCAGCCAAGACAGGGTTATCTACAATGAGCAGTTCTTC	CASSQDRVIYNEQFF
NA	TRBV6-5	TRBJ2-7	NA	TGTGCCAGCAGTCCCTCCACTAGAGACTACGAGCAGTACTTC	CASSPSTRDYEQYF
NA	TRBV25-1	TRBJ1-1	NA	TGTGCCACTCAAACAGCGGGTATAGGGCGGAGCGCTGAAGCTTTCTTT	CATQTAGIGRSAEAFF
NA	TRBV28	TRBJ2-1	NA	TGTGCCAGCCTAGCGCCCTCCTACAATGAGCAGTTCTTC	CASLAPSYNEQFF
TRBD2	TRBV7-7	TRBJ2-7	NA	TGTGCCAGCCCGCGGGGCGGGGGGGTAACCTACGAGCAGTACTTC	CASPRGGGVTYEQYF
NA	TRBV6-4	TRBJ1-5	NA	TGTGCCAGCAGTGCATCAGGGCAGGGAGGCCAGCCCCAGCATTTT	CASSASGQGGQPQHF
TRBD2	TRBV2	TRBJ2-3	NA	TGTGCCAGCAGCCTGAGCGGGACCCTCGGAGATACGCAGTATTTT	CASSLSGTLGDTQYF
TRBD2	TRBV10-3	TRBJ2-2	NA	TGTGCCATCAGTGACCTAGCGGGAGACTTTATCACCGGGGAGCTGTTTTTT	CAISDLAGDFITGELFF
TRBD2	TRBV19	TRBJ2-7	NA	TGTGCCAGTAGTAAGACTAGCGGAGAATCCTACGAGCAGTACTTC	CASSKTSGESYEQYF
TRBD1	TRBV10-3	TRBJ1-3	NA	TGTGCCATCAGTGCGAAGGGGGCCTCCTCTGGAAACACCATATATTTT	CAISAKGASSGNTIYF
TRBD2	TRBV4-2	TRBJ2-1	NA	TGTGCCAGCAGCCAAGGGACTAGCGGGAGTTATGAGCAGTTCTTC	CASSQGTSGSYEQFF
TRBD1	TRBV4-1	TRBJ2-5	NA	TGCGCCAGCAGCCCGGTGGACAGGGGCGCGGCCCAAGAGACCCAGTACTTC	CASSPVDRGAAQETQYF
TRBD1	TRBV7-9	TRBJ1-1	NA	TGTGCCAGCAGCTACCCAGCAGGGACAGGGGATAGTGGCACTGAAGCTTTCTTT	CASSYPAGTGDSGTEAFF
NA	TRBV27	TRBJ2-7	NA	TGTGCCAGCAGTTCGGCTAGCGTGTACGAGCAGTACTTC	CASSSASVYEQYF
TRBD1	TRBV6-1	TRBJ2-6	NA	TGTGCCAGCAGGGGACAGGGGGCCGCCAACGTCCTGACTTTC	CASRGQGAANVLTF
NA	TRBV7-9	TRBJ2-3	NA	TGTGCCAGCAGCTGGGGCTTGGGCAGCATAACTAGCACAGATACGCAGTATTTT	CASSWGLGSITSTDTQYF